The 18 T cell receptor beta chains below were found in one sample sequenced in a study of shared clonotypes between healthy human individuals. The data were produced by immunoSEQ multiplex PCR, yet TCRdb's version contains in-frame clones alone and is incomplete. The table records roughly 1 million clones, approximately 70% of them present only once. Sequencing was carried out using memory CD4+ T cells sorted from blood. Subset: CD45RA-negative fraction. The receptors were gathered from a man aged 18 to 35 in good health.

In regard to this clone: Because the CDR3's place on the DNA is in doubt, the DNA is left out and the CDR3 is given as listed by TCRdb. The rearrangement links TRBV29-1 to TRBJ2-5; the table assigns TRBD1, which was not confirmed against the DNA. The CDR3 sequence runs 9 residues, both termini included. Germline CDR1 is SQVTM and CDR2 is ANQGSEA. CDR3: CSVAEGADF.

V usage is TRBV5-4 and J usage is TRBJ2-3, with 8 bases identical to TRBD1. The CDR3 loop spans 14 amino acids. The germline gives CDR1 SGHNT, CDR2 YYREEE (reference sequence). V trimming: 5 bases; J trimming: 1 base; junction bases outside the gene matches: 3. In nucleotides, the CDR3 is TGTGCCAGCAGACCACAGGGGGGCACAGATACGCAGTATTTT. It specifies CASRPQGGTDTQYF. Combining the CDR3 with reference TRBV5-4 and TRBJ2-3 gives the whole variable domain ETGVTQSPTHLIKTRGQQVTLRCSSQSGHNTVSWYQQALGQGPQFIFQYYREEENGRGNFPPRFSGLQFPNYSSELNVNALELDDSALYLCASRPQGGTDTQYFGPGTRLTVL.

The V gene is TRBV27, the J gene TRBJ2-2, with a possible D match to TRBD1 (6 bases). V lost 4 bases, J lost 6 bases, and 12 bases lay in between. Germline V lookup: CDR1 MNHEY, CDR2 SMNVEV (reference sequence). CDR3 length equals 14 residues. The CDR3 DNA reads TGTGCCAGCAGTTCCCTCGGACAGCCCGGGGAGCTGTTTTTT. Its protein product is CASSSLGQPGELFF.

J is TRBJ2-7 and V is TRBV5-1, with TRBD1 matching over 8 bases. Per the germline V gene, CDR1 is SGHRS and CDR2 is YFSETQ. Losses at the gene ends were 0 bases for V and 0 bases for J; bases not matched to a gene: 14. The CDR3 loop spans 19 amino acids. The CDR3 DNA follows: TGCGCCAGCAGCTTGGGGCCCTCCACCGGGACAGGCTTCTCCTACGAGCAGTACTTC. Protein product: CASSLGPSTGTGFSYEQYF. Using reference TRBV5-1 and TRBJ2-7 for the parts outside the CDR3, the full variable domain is KAGVTQTPRYLIKTRGQQVTLSCSPISGHRSVSWYQQTPGQGLQFLFEYFSETQRNKGNFPGRFSGRQFSNSRSEMNVSTLELGDSALYLCASSLGPSTGTGFSYEQYFGPGTRLTVT.

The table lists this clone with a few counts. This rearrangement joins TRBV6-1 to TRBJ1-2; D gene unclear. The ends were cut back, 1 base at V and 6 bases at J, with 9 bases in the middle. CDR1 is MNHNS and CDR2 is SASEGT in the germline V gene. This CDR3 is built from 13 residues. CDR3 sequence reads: CASSEGAGDGYTF. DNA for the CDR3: TGTGCCAGCAGTGAAGGGGCAGGAGATGGCTACACCTTC.

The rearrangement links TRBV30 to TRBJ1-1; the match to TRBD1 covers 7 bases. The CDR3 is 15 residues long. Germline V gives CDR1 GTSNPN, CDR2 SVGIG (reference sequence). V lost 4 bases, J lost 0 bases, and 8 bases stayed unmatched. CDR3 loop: CAWTRQGRLNTEAFF. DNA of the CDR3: TGTGCCTGGACTAGACAGGGACGCCTGAACACTGAAGCTTTCTTT.

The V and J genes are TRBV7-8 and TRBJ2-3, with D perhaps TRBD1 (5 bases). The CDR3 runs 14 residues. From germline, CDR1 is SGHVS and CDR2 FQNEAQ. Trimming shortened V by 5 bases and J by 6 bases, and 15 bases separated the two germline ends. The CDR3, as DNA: TGTGCCAGCAGCCCCTCACAGGAATGGGATACGCAGTATTTT. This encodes CASSPSQEWDTQYF.

CDR3 sequence reads: CASTSGAPYGYTF. The CDR3 DNA reads TGTGCCAGCACCTCAGGGGCCCCCTATGGCTACACCTTC. The V and J genes are TRBV11-2 and TRBJ1-2, with D possibly matching TRBD1 (6 bases). Trimming stripped 7 bases from V and 4 bases from J, with 13 bases between. CDR3 size: 13 residues. The germline CDR1 and CDR2 sequences are SGHAT and FQNNGV.

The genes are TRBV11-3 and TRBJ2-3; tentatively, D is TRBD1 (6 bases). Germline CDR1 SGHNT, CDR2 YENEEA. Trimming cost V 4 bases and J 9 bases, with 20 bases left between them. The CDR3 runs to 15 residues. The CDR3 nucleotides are TGTGCCAGCAGCTCGGGACAAGATAAAATAGGGACGCAGTATTTT. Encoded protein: CASSSGQDKIGTQYF.

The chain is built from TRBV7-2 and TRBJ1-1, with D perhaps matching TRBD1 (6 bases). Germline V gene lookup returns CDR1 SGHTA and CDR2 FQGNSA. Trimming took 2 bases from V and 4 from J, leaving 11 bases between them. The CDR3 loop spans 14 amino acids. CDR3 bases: TGTGCCAGCAGCTTATTTAGAGGGGGCACTGAAGCTTTCTTT. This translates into CASSLFRGGTEAFF. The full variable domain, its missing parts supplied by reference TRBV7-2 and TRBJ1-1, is GAGVSQSPSNKVTEKGKDVELRCDPISGHTALYWYRQSLGQGLEFLIYFQGNSAPDKSGLPSDRFSAERTGGSVSTLTIQRTQQEDSAVYLCASSLFRGGTEAFFGQGTRLTVV.

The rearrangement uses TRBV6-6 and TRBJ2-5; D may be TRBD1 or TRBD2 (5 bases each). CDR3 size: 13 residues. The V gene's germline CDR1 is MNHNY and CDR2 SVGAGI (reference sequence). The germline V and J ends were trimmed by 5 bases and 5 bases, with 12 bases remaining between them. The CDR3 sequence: CASSTGRSETQYF. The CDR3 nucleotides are TGTGCCAGCAGTACGGGACGGTCGGAGACCCAGTACTTC.

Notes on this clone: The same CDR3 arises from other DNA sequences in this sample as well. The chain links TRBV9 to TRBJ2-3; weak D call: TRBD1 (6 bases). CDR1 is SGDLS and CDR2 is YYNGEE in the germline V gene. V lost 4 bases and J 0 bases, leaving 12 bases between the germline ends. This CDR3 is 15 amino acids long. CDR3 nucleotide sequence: TGTGCCAGCAGCAGAGGGGGTTTGAGCACAGATACGCAGTATTTT. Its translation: CASSRGGLSTDTQYF.

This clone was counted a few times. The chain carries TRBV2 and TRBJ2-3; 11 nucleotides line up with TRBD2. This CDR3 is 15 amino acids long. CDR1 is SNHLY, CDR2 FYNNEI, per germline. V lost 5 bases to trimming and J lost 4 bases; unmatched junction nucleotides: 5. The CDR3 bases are TGTGCCAGCAGTCCGGGACTAGCGGTAGCAGATACGCAGTATTTT. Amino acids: CASSPGLAVADTQYF. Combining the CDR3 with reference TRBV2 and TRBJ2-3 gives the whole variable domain EPEVTQTPSHQVTQMGQEVILRCVPISNHLYFYWYRQILGQKVEFLVSFYNNEISEKSEIFDDQFSVERPDGSNFTLKIRSTKLEDSAMYFCASSPGLAVADTQYFGPGTRLTVL.

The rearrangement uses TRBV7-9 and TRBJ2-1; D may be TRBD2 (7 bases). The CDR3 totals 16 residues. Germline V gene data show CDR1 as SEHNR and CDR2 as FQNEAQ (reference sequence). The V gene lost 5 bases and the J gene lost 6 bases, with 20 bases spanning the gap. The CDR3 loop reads CASSLIGGPNVNEQFF. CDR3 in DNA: TGTGCCAGCAGCCTGATCGGGGGGCCCAACGTCAATGAGCAGTTCTTC. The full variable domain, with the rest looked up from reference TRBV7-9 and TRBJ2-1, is DTGVSQNPRHKITKRGQNVTFRCDPISEHNRLYWYRQTLGQGPEFLTYFQNEAQLEKSRLLSDRFSAERPKGSFSTLEIQRTEQGDSAMYLCASSLIGGPNVNEQFFGPGTRLTVL.

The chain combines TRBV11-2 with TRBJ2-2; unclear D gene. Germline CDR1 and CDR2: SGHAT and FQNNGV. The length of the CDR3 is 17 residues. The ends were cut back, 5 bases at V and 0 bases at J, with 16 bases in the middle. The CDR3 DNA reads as TGTGCCAGCAGCCCAGACTTTTTTCGCGCGAACACCGGGGAGCTGTTTTTT. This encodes CASSPDFFRANTGELFF.

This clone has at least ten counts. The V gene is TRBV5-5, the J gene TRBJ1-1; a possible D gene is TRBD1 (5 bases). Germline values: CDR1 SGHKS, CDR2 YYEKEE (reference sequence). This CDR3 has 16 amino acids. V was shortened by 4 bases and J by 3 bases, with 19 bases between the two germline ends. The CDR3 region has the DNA TGTGCCAGCAGCCCCGTTTCTTCAGGGAAGTACACTGAAGCTTTCTTT. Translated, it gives CASSPVSSGKYTEAFF.

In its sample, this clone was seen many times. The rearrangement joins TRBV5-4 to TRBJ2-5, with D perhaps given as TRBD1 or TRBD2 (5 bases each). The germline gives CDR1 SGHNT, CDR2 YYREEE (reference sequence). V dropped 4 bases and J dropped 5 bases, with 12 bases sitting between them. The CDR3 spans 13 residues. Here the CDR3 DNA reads TGTGCCAGCAGCGGGGGTTTTTGGGAGACCCAGTACTTC. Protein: CASSGGFWETQYF.

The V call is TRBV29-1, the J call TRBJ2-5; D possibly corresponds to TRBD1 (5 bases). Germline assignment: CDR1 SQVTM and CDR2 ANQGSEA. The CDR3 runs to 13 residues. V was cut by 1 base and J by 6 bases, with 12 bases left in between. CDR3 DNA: TGCAGCGTTGAAGGAAGGGGTGGAAAGACCCAGTACTTC. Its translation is CSVEGRGGKTQYF.